One sample yielded the 27 T cell receptor beta chains listed below, sequenced in a study of graft-versus-host responses after intestinal transplantation (dated by TCRdb to the early 2020s). The label giving this sample's time point can be read as: cells obtained before transplantation from donor or recipient. These TCRs are of unknown antigen specificity. Receptor amplification or capture employed the immunoSEQ multiplex PCR assay. TCRdb re-hosts the immuneACCESS table, in-frame sequences only. Its copies lack some clones; in the studies checked, an unresolved V gene accounts for under half of them, and the cause for the rest is not known. This sample lists 130,000 or so clones; roughly nine tenths were detected once. The ten largest clones capture over 0.15% of the sample. Sequenced here: unstimulated CD4+ T cells sorted from spleen or lymph node cells, sampled before intestinal transplant. The source of these receptors is a human donor who received an intestinal transplant.

The chain joins TRBV5-5 to TRBJ1-2; 10 positions agree with TRBD1. Germline assignment: CDR1 SGHKS and CDR2 YYEKEE (reference sequence). The CDR3 is 15 residues long. Losses at the gene ends were 4 bases for V and 7 bases for J; bases not matched to a gene: 10. CDR3: CASSRPGQGNLGYTF. The CDR3 DNA reads as TGTGCCAGCAGCCGTCCGGGACAGGGGAATCTTGGCTACACCTTC.

Here the CDR3 DNA reads TGTGCCAGCTCACCTATCTCAGGACCCTACACATCTCACAATGAGCAGTTCTTC. Translating gives CASSPISGPYTSHNEQFF. The V gene is TRBV18, the J gene TRBJ2-1, with no clear D. CDR1 and CDR2 (germline): KGHSH, LQKENI. This CDR3 region has 18 residues. V lost 3 bases, J lost 5 bases, and 23 bases lay in between.

This rearrangement joins TRBV15 to TRBJ2-5, with 7 positions matching TRBD2. From germline, CDR1 is LNHNV and CDR2 YYDKDF (reference sequence). The CDR3 totals 14 residues. V shed 3 bases, J shed 5 bases, and the junction held 6 bases outside the gene matches. CDR3 sequence: CATSRNSGVETQYF. CDR3 DNA sequence: TGTGCCACCAGCAGGAACAGCGGGGTGGAGACCCAGTACTTC.

CDR3 DNA sequence: TGTGCCAGCAGATTATCGGGAGGGGACAGGGCATCGTTTAATGAAAAACTGTTTTTT. Its translation: CASRLSGGDRASFNEKLFF. The V call is TRBV11-2, the J call TRBJ1-4; the match to TRBD1 covers 9 bases. CDR1 and CDR2 (germline): SGHAT, FQNNGV. The V segment lost 6 bases and the J segment 4 bases; nucleotides outside the gene matches: 18. The CDR3 loop spans 19 amino acids. Full variable domain (rest looked up from reference TRBV11-2 and TRBJ1-4): EAGVAQSPRYKIIEKRQSVAFWCNPISGHATLYWYQQILGQGPKLLIQFQNNGVVDDSQLPKDRFSAERLKGVDSTLKIQPAKLEDSAVYLCASRLSGGDRASFNEKLFFGSGTQLSVL.

V usage is TRBV6-5 and J usage is TRBJ2-7; TRBD1 aligns across 7 bases. The trim removed 6 bases at V and 6 bases at J, leaving 8 bases unmatched. Germline V gene data show CDR1 as MNHEY and CDR2 as SVGAGI. CDR3 size: 13 residues. Here the CDR3 reads CASRRQGTGEQYF. The CDR3, as DNA: TGTGCCAGCAGACGACAGGGAACGGGCGAGCAGTACTTC.

The chain carries TRBV10-2 and TRBJ2-1, with 14 nucleotides matching TRBD2. Trimming cost V 7 bases and J 5 bases; bases outside gene matches: 13. Looked up from germline, CDR1 is WSHSY and CDR2 is SAAADI. The CDR3 extends over 18 amino acids. The CDR3 coding sequence is TGCGCCAGCAAAAGCCCGGGACTAGCGGGGGAGAGAGACAATGAGCAGTTCTTC. Translation: CASKSPGLAGERDNEQFF.

The CDR3 reads CASSLGESGGAYNEQFF. The DNA of the CDR3 is TGTGCCAGCAGCTTAGGGGAAAGCGGGGGGGCCTACAATGAGCAGTTCTTC. The chain has TRBV11-3 and TRBJ2-1, with 10 bases fitting TRBD2. V lost 1 base, J lost 2 bases, and 5 bases stayed unmatched. Germline V gives CDR1 SGHNT, CDR2 YENEEA. The CDR3 is 17 amino acids.

This chain links TRBV30 with TRBJ2-5; D is perhaps TRBD1 or TRBD2 (5 bases each). Germline assignment: CDR1 GTSNPN and CDR2 SVGIG (reference sequence). V was clipped by 2 bases and J by 4 bases, with 14 bases between them. The CDR3 has 14 residues. The chain's CDR3 is CAWSRDPTGETQYF. In DNA form, the CDR3 reads TGTGCCTGGAGTAGGGACCCAACGGGAGAGACCCAGTACTTC.

The J gene is TRBJ2-7, the V gene TRBV20-1, with TRBD1 matching 9 bases. The CDR3 covers 11 residues. The V gene end was trimmed by 6 bases and the J gene end by 6 bases; junction bases not matched to a gene: 3. Per the germline V gene, CDR1 is DFQATT and CDR2 is SNEGSKA (reference sequence). CDR3 protein: CSASQGAEQYF. CDR3 coding DNA: TGCAGTGCGTCACAGGGGGCCGAGCAGTACTTC.

The chain couples TRBV19 to TRBJ2-3; perhaps TRBD1 as D (7 bases). CDR1 is LNHDA and CDR2 is SQIVND in the germline V gene (reference sequence). V was trimmed by 10 bases and J by 4 bases, leaving 15 bases between them. CDR3 size: 13 residues. CDR3 in DNA: TGTGCCACGGGACAGAGGAGGGCAGATACGCAGTATTTT. Amino acid sequence: CATGQRRADTQYF.

The chain employs TRBV7-6 and TRBJ2-5; no reliable D call. With 4 bases removed from V and 2 bases from J, the gap between germline ends came to 8 bases. This CDR3 is 13 amino acids long. The germline V gene has CDR1 SGHVS and CDR2 FNYEAQ. CDR3 DNA sequence: TGTGCCAGCAGCTCGTGGATTCAAGAGACCCAGTACTTC. Residues: CASSSWIQETQYF.

The J gene is TRBJ1-5, the V gene TRBV6-1; D unresolved. Germline CDR1 and CDR2: MNHNS and SASEGT. CDR3 length: 16 amino acids. The V and J ends lost 4 bases and 0 bases respectively, with 13 bases between them. In DNA, the CDR3 is TGTGCCAGCAGTGGGACGGGAACTTATAGCAATCAGCCCCAGCATTTT. Encoded protein: CASSGTGTYSNQPQHF.

The sample holds a few counts of this clone. V usage is TRBV5-8 and J usage is TRBJ1-6; 7 bases agree with TRBD1. The CDR3 runs to 17 residues. CDR1 is SGHTS and CDR2 is YDEGEE in the germline V gene. The trim removed 4 bases at V and 9 bases at J, leaving 16 bases unmatched. CDR3 amino acids: CASSTGGGSPGGSPLHF. Written as DNA, the CDR3 is TGTGCCAGCAGCACGGGAGGAGGGTCCCCAGGGGGTTCACCCCTCCACTTT.

V gene TRBV19 combines with J gene TRBJ2-5; no reliable D call. CDR1 is LNHDA and CDR2 is SQIVND in the germline V gene (reference sequence). The CDR3 spans 16 residues. Deletions cut 2 bases from V and 0 bases from J, with 13 bases between. The CDR3 protein is CASSIQLSQYQETQYF. In DNA, the CDR3 is TGTGCCAGTAGTATACAACTCTCCCAGTACCAAGAGACCCAGTACTTC.

The chain joins TRBV5-1 to TRBJ2-2; the D call may be TRBD1 or TRBD2 (5 bases each). The V gene lost 0 bases and the J gene lost 4 bases, with 7 bases spanning the gap. The germline gives CDR1 SGHRS, CDR2 YFSETQ. The CDR3 is made up of 14 amino acids. CDR3 in amino acids: CASSLGGSTGELFF. The CDR3 DNA sequence: TGCGCCAGCAGCTTGGGGGGGAGCACCGGGGAGCTGTTTTTT. Supplemented by reference TRBV5-1 and TRBJ2-2, the full variable domain reads KAGVTQTPRYLIKTRGQQVTLSCSPISGHRSVSWYQQTPGQGLQFLFEYFSETQRNKGNFPGRFSGRQFSNSRSEMNVSTLELGDSALYLCASSLGGSTGELFFGEGSRLTVL.

This clone was detected only once. The chain carries TRBV19 and TRBJ2-7, with D possibly being TRBD1 (6 bases). The CDR3 is 16 amino acids. CDR1 and CDR2 from the germline V gene are LNHDA and SQIVND (reference sequence). The V gene lost 5 bases and the J gene lost 0 bases, with 17 bases spanning the gap. CDR3 sequence (DNA): TGTGCCAGTAGTCAATGGGGGCGAAAAAGCTCCTACGAGCAGTACTTC. This sequence encodes CASSQWGRKSSYEQYF.

The chain has TRBV18 and TRBJ2-6; D is unclear. Trimming took off 2 bases at V and 2 bases at J, with 10 bases between the two ends. This CDR3 spans 16 amino acids. From germline, CDR1 is KGHSH and CDR2 LQKENI. CDR3 sequence (DNA): TGTGCCAGCTCACCAGGGCCAAACCCTGGGGCCAACGTCCTGACTTTC. It codes for CASSPGPNPGANVLTF.

V and J are TRBV23-1 and TRBJ2-1; 16 bases agree with TRBD2. TRBV23-1 is an ORF; its function is uncertain. The CDR3 has 20 residues. With V trimmed by 2 bases and J by 0 bases, 7 bases remained unmatched. The CDR3 reads CASSQRGLAGGLFSYNEQFF. CDR3 coding DNA: TGCGCCAGCAGTCAACGGGGACTAGCGGGGGGGCTTTTCTCCTACAATGAGCAGTTCTTC.

The V call is TRBV7-2, the J call TRBJ1-6; D perhaps matches TRBD1 (5 bases). Germline V gene data show CDR1 as SGHTA and CDR2 as FQGNSA. Trimming removed 4 bases from V and 3 bases from J, with 7 bases in between. The CDR3 has 14 amino acids. For the CDR3, the DNA is TGTGCCAGCAGCTCGCAGGGCTATAATTCACCCCTCCACTTT. Its protein is CASSSQGYNSPLHF.

The chain combines TRBV7-9 with TRBJ1-2; D call uncertain. This CDR3 contains 14 residues. Between the trimmed V and J ends, which lost 3 bases and 6 bases, there was a span of 14 bases. Germline V lookup: CDR1 SEHNR, CDR2 FQNEAQ (reference sequence). The CDR3 DNA is TGTGCCAGCAGCTTCCAAGACAAGGCGAATGGCTACACCTTC. This sequence encodes CASSFQDKANGYTF.

This chain uses TRBV5-1 with TRBJ1-2; no reliable D call. V lost 5 bases to trimming and J lost 0 bases, with 8 bases between them. Germline loops: CDR1 SGHRS, CDR2 YFSETQ. The CDR3 is 13 residues long. The CDR3 here is CASSIGPNYGYTF. CDR3 sequence (DNA): TGCGCCAGCAGTATAGGGCCTAACTATGGCTACACCTTC.

The chain carries TRBV5-6 and TRBJ1-2; no firm D call. The V end was cut by 2 bases, the J end by 5 bases, with 16 bases between. CDR3 size: 15 residues. The germline CDR1 and CDR2 sequences are SGHDT and YYEEEE. Written as DNA, the CDR3 is TGTGCCAGCAGCTTCTTGGGCGGAGCTGTGTATGGCTACACCTTC. The encoded protein is CASSFLGGAVYGYTF. The complete variable domain, with remaining parts taken from reference TRBV5-6 and TRBJ1-2, reads DAGVTQSPTHLIKTRGQQVTLRCSPKSGHDTVSWYQQALGQGPQFIFQYYEEEERQRGNFPDRFSGHQFPNYSSELNVNALLLGDSALYLCASSFLGGAVYGYTFGSGTRLTVV.

The V gene is TRBV15, the J gene TRBJ1-1, with 9 bases fitting TRBD1. Germline V gene lookup returns CDR1 LNHNV and CDR2 YYDKDF (reference sequence). The CDR3 is made up of 17 amino acids. V gave up 7 bases and J gave up 0 bases; unmatched junction bases: 12. CDR3: CATTPPTGGRMNTEAFF. The DNA of the CDR3 is TGTGCCACCACCCCCCCCACAGGGGGCCGTATGAACACTGAAGCTTTCTTT.

The chain recombines TRBV7-2 with TRBJ2-7; 9 bases match TRBD2. The CDR3 runs to 14 residues. The germline V gene has CDR1 SGHTA and CDR2 FQGNSA. The ends lost 3 bases at V and 4 bases at J; junction bases unmatched: 4. CDR3 protein: CASSLTSGRYEQYF. CDR3 coding DNA: TGTGCCAGCAGCTTGACTAGCGGTAGATACGAGCAGTACTTC.

This chain connects TRBV4-1 to TRBJ1-2, with D maybe TRBD1 (6 bases). Germline V gene lookup returns CDR1 MGHRA and CDR2 YSYEKL. CDR3 length equals 15 residues. V was pared by 2 bases and J by 4 bases, with 14 bases between. The CDR3 nucleotides read TGCGCCAGCAGCCAAACACAGGGCCAACCCTATGGCTACACCTTC. It is translated as CASSQTQGQPYGYTF.

V usage is TRBV6-1 and J usage is TRBJ1-2; D is ambiguous. V lost 5 bases, J lost 10 bases, and 14 bases lay in between. CDR1 and CDR2 from the germline V gene are MNHNS and SASEGT. The CDR3 length is 12 residues. As DNA, the CDR3 is TGTGCCAGCAGTCCTCCCGAATCGGCCTACACCTTC. It yields the protein CASSPPESAYTF.

The CDR3 nucleotides read TGTGCCAGCAGCTTGGCTAGGAACACTGAAGCTTTCTTT. It translates to CASSLARNTEAFF. V and J are TRBV5-5 and TRBJ1-1; D call uncertain. Germline V CDR1 and CDR2: SGHKS, YYEKEE (reference sequence). The length of the CDR3 is 13 residues. V was shortened by 0 bases and J by 1 base, with 4 bases between the two germline ends. Drawing the rest from reference TRBV5-5 and TRBJ1-1, the complete variable domain is DAGVTQSPTHLIKTRGQQVTLRCSPISGHKSVSWYQQVLGQGPQFIFQYYEKEERGRGNFPDRFSARQFPNYSSELNVNALLLGDSALYLCASSLARNTEAFFGQGTRLTVV.